This T cell receptor beta chain is from a study of T cell responses to AZD1222 COVID-19 vaccine. Profiling relied on immunoSEQ multiplex PCR, and the TCRdb table lists in-frame clones only, not all of them. In the table there are around 150,000 clones, 88% of which are singletons. The TCR comes from an adult in good health. The specimen was peripheral blood, collected on day 0 of AZD1222 vaccination.

CDR3 in amino acids: CASSFRDPLDEQYF. For the CDR3, the DNA is TGTGCCAGCAGCTTTAGGGACCCCCTCGACGAGCAGTACTTC. This rearrangement joins TRBV5-8 to TRBJ2-7; TRBD1 or TRBD2 may be the D gene (5 bases each). The V and J ends lost 2 bases and 5 bases respectively, with 14 bases between them. Germline V CDR1 and CDR2: SGHTS, YDEGEE. CDR3 size: 14 residues.